The 26 T cell receptor beta chains in this list originate from one sample, sequenced in a study of low-dose radiotherapy and immunotherapy resistance in tumors. Documented time point: after trial treatment. The treatment: LDRT plus nivolumab, ipilimumab, low-dose cyclophosphamide and aspirin (RACIN trial). TRAV- and TRBV-specific primers, spanning alpha and beta chains, primed first-strand cDNA. The PCR that amplified TCRs ran for about 18 cycles, relying on a constant-region primer and a V-primer adapter. A single record per CDR3 protein comes from TCRdb applying MiXCR to the reads. The table has 30,000 to 45,000 distinct CDR3 sequences, less than 25% seen once. The specimen comprised PBMCs, sampled after low-dose radiotherapy plus immunotherapy. The receptor set was obtained from a female donor with ovarian cancer.

This clonotype showed up many times. The chain uses TRBV20-1 and TRBJ2-7; D is ambiguous. This CDR3 region has 13 residues. The V end lost 3 bases, the J end lost 4 bases, and 13 bases lay between the germline ends. The germline V gene has CDR1 DFQATT and CDR2 SNEGSKA (reference sequence). CDR3 sequence: CSARCGSGYEQYF. CDR3 nucleotides: TGCAGTGCTAGGTGTGGTTCCGGTTACGAGCAGTACTTC.

This clonotype was seen ten or more times. The chain uses TRBV20-1 and TRBJ1-2, with 7 bases fitting TRBD1. The CDR3 runs to 15 residues. V shed 4 bases, J shed 4 bases, and the junction held 12 bases outside the gene matches. Per the germline V gene, CDR1 is DFQATT and CDR2 is SNEGSKA (reference sequence). The CDR3 DNA reads as TGCAGTGCTACGGGTCGGGACAGTCTTCCCTATGGCTACACCTTC. Protein: CSATGRDSLPYGYTF.

This clonotype was seen repeatedly, ten times or more. V is TRBV5-4 and J is TRBJ2-7, with D perhaps assigned TRBD1 or TRBD2 (5 bases each). Germline V CDR1 and CDR2: SGHNT, YYREEE (reference sequence). This CDR3 has 14 residues. V lost 4 bases, J lost 2 bases, and 13 bases lay in between. CDR3 bases: TGTGCCAGCAGCCCTGGGACGGTTCCCTACGAGCAGTACTTC. Translating gives CASSPGTVPYEQYF.

By frequency in the sample, this clonotype is medium-sized. J is TRBJ2-1 and V is TRBV6-6, with unresolved D. In germline, CDR1 is MNHNY, CDR2 SVGAGI (reference sequence). V shed 6 bases and J shed 5 bases, with 11 bases lying between them. CDR3 length: 13 residues. CDR3 nucleotide sequence: TGTGCCAGCAGATTTCCTACAGACAATGAGCAGTTCTTC. Translating gives CASRFPTDNEQFF.

This chain joins TRBV5-1 and TRBJ2-1, with D perhaps matching TRBD2 (6 bases). The CDR3 has 16 amino acids. Germline CDR1 reads SGHRS; CDR2 reads YFSETQ. V shed 0 bases and J shed 6 bases, with 16 bases lying between them. This chain's CDR3 is CASSLGHASGGNEQFF. CDR3 nucleotide sequence: TGCGCCAGCAGCTTGGGGCACGCGTCCGGGGGCAATGAGCAGTTCTTC.

This clonotype was seen repeatedly, ten times or more. J is TRBJ1-2 and V is TRBV28; 8 bases line up with TRBD1. CDR3 size: 15 residues. Trimming removed 4 bases from V and 4 bases from J; junction bases left unmatched: 8. Germline V gene sequence: CDR1 MDHEN, CDR2 SYDVKM. The CDR3 DNA follows: TGTGCCAGCAGTTCCGCGACAGGGGCGGTCTATGGCTACACCTTC. Encoded protein: CASSSATGAVYGYTF.

The chain links TRBV20-1 to TRBJ2-1, with D perhaps TRBD1 or TRBD2 (5 bases each). The CDR3 runs to 14 residues. CDR1 DFQATT and CDR2 SNEGSKA come from the germline V gene (reference sequence). V lost 2 bases and J lost 0, with 8 bases in between. The CDR3: CSARWGSSYNEQFF. CDR3 nucleotides: TGCAGTGCTAGATGGGGGAGCTCCTACAATGAGCAGTTCTTC.

This clonotype showed up many times. This chain connects TRBV6-1 to TRBJ1-2, with 9 bases fitting TRBD1. The germline V gene encodes CDR1 MNHNS and CDR2 SASEGT. This CDR3 is 14 amino acids long. J was trimmed by 3 bases and V by 6 bases; bases with no gene match: 5. The CDR3 reads CASSPGTGYYGYTF. The CDR3 DNA reads as TGTGCCAGCAGCCCCGGGACAGGGTACTATGGCTACACCTTC.

The CDR3 loop reads CASSLGQGRGEQFF. The CDR3 DNA sequence: TGTGCCAGCAGCTTAGGACAGGGAAGAGGTGAGCAGTTCTTC. The chain couples TRBV5-4 to TRBJ2-1; 8 bases align to TRBD1. The CDR3 spans 14 residues. Per germline, CDR1 SGHNT and CDR2 YYREEE (reference sequence). J lost 9 bases, V lost 2 bases, and 7 bases had no gene match.

This clonotype has a count of ten or more. This chain's CDR3 is CASSYLGRDTQYF. CDR3 DNA sequence: TGTGCCAGCAGCTATCTCGGGCGGGATACGCAGTATTTT. The chain employs TRBV3-1 and TRBJ2-3, with D hard to call. This CDR3 comprises 13 residues. V was cut by 5 bases and J by 6 bases, with 12 bases left in between. Germline CDR1 and CDR2: LGHDT and YNNKEL (reference sequence).

This clonotype was detected many times. This sequence joins TRBV2 and TRBJ2-5; the match to TRBD1 covers 7 bases. The CDR3 contains 15 residues. Germline lookup yields CDR1 SNHLY and CDR2 FYNNEI. Trimming cost V 5 bases and J 5 bases; bases outside gene matches: 11. CDR3 in amino acids: CASSLGMTGMETQYF. The DNA of the CDR3 is TGTGCCAGCAGTTTGGGGATGACAGGGATGGAGACCCAGTACTTC. The entire variable domain, with the rest obtained from reference TRBV2 and TRBJ2-5, is as follows: EPEVTQTPSHQVTQMGQEVILRCVPISNHLYFYWYRQILGQKVEFLVSFYNNEISEKSEIFDDQFSVERPDGSNFTLKIRSTKLEDSAMYFCASSLGMTGMETQYFGPGTRLLVL.

This clonotype has at least ten counts. The chain links TRBV18 to TRBJ1-1; TRBD1 matches 8 bases. V shed 4 bases and J 4 bases; nucleotides not matched to a gene: 14. Germline V gives CDR1 KGHSH, CDR2 LQKENI. The length of the CDR3 is 17 residues. Here the CDR3 DNA reads TGTGCCAGCTCACGTTCGAATACAAACAGGGGGGGCACTGAAGCTTTCTTT. Translated, it gives CASSRSNTNRGGTEAFF.

This clonotype came up a few times. This chain uses TRBV5-5 with TRBJ1-6, with D tentatively TRBD1 (6 bases). The length of the CDR3 is 16 residues. Germline CDR1 is SGHKS and CDR2 is YYEKEE (reference sequence). Trimming removed 4 bases at V and 6 bases at J, with 17 bases between. This chain's CDR3 is CASSIGTGAVNSPLHF. DNA for the CDR3: TGTGCCAGCAGCATTGGGACGGGGGCTGTTAATTCACCCCTCCACTTT.

The V call is TRBV28, the J call TRBJ2-7; D uncertain. The CDR3 is made up of 13 amino acids. Germline V gene data show CDR1 as MDHEN and CDR2 as SYDVKM. With 6 bases removed from V and 5 bases from J, the gap between germline ends came to 14 bases. This chain's CDR3 is CASRYNLGHEQYF. The DNA for the CDR3 is TGTGCCAGCAGGTACAACCTAGGGCACGAGCAGTACTTC. Looking up the rest from reference TRBV28 and TRBJ2-7 gives the full variable domain: DVKVTQSSRYLVKRTGEKVFLECVQDMDHENMFWYRQDPGLGLRLIYFSYDVKMKEKGDIPEGYSVSREKKERFSLILESASTNQTSMYLCASRYNLGHEQYFGPGTRLTVT.

Regarding this clonotype: The junction does not match germline at one end; this may be a read error. The J gene is TRBJ2-3, the V gene TRBV10-3; D call uncertain. The V gene's germline CDR1 is ENHRY and CDR2 SYGVKD. The CDR3 runs 13 residues. CDR3 in amino acids: CAIASGSLDSQYF. The CDR3 DNA follows: TGTGCCATCGCCAGTGGTTCTTTAGATTCGCAGTATTTT.

This clonotype has at least ten counts. This rearrangement joins TRBV29-1 to TRBJ1-2, with D hard to call. CDR1 SQVTM and CDR2 ANQGSEA come from the germline V gene. The length of the CDR3 is 12 residues. V was shortened by 4 bases and J by 8 bases, with 14 bases between the two germline ends. CDR3 DNA: TGCAGCGTTGGAGAGCCGGGTTACGGCTACACCTTC. Encoded protein: CSVGEPGYGYTF.

This clonotype has a count of ten or more. The chain recombines TRBV27 with TRBJ2-3; no clear D gene. CDR3 length: 15 residues. Germline V gene sequence: CDR1 MNHEY, CDR2 SMNVEV (reference sequence). The germline V and J ends were trimmed by 3 bases and 0 bases, with 10 bases remaining between them. The CDR3 DNA reads as TGTGCCAGCAGTTTGTTCCGAGTAAGCACAGATACGCAGTATTTT. It yields the protein CASSLFRVSTDTQYF.

This clonotype showed up just a few times. A far bigger clonotype differs at one base, so this is likely a read error. This rearrangement joins TRBV13 to TRBJ1-6, with TRBD1 matching 7 bases. The CDR3 totals 17 residues. Germline V gene data show CDR1 as PRHDT and CDR2 as FYEKMQ (reference sequence). The J segment lost 5 bases and the V segment lost 6 bases, leaving 13 bases of the junction unmatched. DNA of the CDR3: TGTGCCAGCAGTCTACCTTCTGGGACAGAGCATAATTCACCCCTCCACTTT. This translates into CASSLPSGTEHNSPLHF.

This clonotype was seen repeatedly, ten times or more. The V gene is TRBV18, the J gene TRBJ2-3; 9 bases fit TRBD1. The CDR3 is 18 residues long. J lost 4 bases, V lost 3 bases, and 14 bases had no gene match. From germline, CDR1 is KGHSH and CDR2 LQKENI. For the CDR3, the DNA is TGTGCCAGCTCACCCCGAGGGACAGGGCGTAATATACCAGATACGCAGTATTTT. Translating gives CASSPRGTGRNIPDTQYF.

This clonotype was counted many times. The CDR3 is CSVVGSRNEQFF. For the CDR3, the DNA is TGCAGTGTAGTCGGGAGCAGAAATGAGCAGTTCTTC. The chain carries TRBV20-1 and TRBJ2-1; D perhaps matches TRBD2 (6 bases). V was trimmed by 7 bases and J by 7 bases, leaving 14 bases between them. The CDR3 length is 12 residues. The germline V gene has CDR1 DFQATT and CDR2 SNEGSKA (reference sequence).

J is TRBJ2-7 and V is TRBV29-1; D possibly uses TRBD1 or TRBD2 (6 bases each). The length of the CDR3 is 15 residues. The ends were cut back, 3 bases at V and 5 bases at J, with 20 bases in the middle. The V gene's germline CDR1 is SQVTM and CDR2 ANQGSEA. The CDR3 sequence is CSVERGAQVSNEQYF. The CDR3 nucleotides read TGCAGCGTTGAGAGGGGGGCACAGGTTTCCAACGAGCAGTACTTC.

The chain recombines TRBV13 with TRBJ2-7, with D unclear. V gave up 6 bases and J gave up 1 base, with 10 bases separating them. Germline CDR1 reads PRHDT; CDR2 reads FYEKMQ (reference sequence). This CDR3 is 13 amino acids long. This chain's CDR3 is CASSEAPSYEQYF. The DNA for the CDR3 is TGTGCCAGCAGTGAAGCGCCTTCCTACGAGCAGTACTTC.

There are a few counts of this clonotype. V and J are TRBV19 and TRBJ2-1; D is unresolved. The CDR3 sequence is 13 residues long. Germline values: CDR1 LNHDA, CDR2 SQIVND (reference sequence). V gave up 6 bases and J gave up 7 bases, with 13 bases separating them. The CDR3: CASRQFGRNEQFF. DNA of the CDR3: TGTGCCAGTAGACAGTTCGGAAGGAATGAGCAGTTCTTC. Using reference TRBV19 and TRBJ2-1 for the parts outside the CDR3, the full variable domain is DGGITQSPKYLFRKEGQNVTLSCEQNLNHDAMYWYRQDPGQGLRLIYYSQIVNDFQKGDIAEGYSVSREKKESFPLTVTSAQKNPTAFYLCASRQFGRNEQFFGPGTRLTVL.

Concerning this clonotype itself: A far larger clone is just one base off, so this is likely a read error. The chain combines TRBV5-3 with TRBJ2-1; the match to TRBD1 covers 7 bases. TRBV5-3 is identified as an open reading frame with a role that is uncertain. With V trimmed by 8 bases and J by 15 bases, 14 bases remained unmatched. This CDR3 has 12 residues. The CDR3 here is CASSHDQGDRFF. The CDR3 bases are TGTGCCAGCAGCCACGACCAGGGGGACCGGTTCTTC.

Ten or more counts support this clonotype. V gene TRBV18 combines with J gene TRBJ2-3; the match to TRBD2 covers 8 bases. The CDR3 is made up of 15 amino acids. Germline CDR1 KGHSH, CDR2 LQKENI. J was trimmed by 2 bases and V by 2 bases; bases with no gene match: 3. The CDR3 DNA sequence: TGTGCCAGCTCACCATTAGCGGGGATCACAGATACGCAGTATTTT. It codes for CASSPLAGITDTQYF.

This clonotype was counted ten times or more. This chain connects TRBV5-1 to TRBJ1-6; D gene ambiguous. CDR1 and CDR2 (germline): SGHRS, YFSETQ. This CDR3 is built from 16 residues. V was cut by 4 bases and J by 7 bases, with 18 bases left in between. Here the CDR3 reads CASSPTSGKENSPLHF. DNA of the CDR3: TGCGCCAGCAGCCCCACTTCCGGGAAGGAGAATTCACCCCTCCACTTT.